Listed here are 18 T cell receptor beta chains from one sample, sequenced in a study of blood T cell repertoires in COVID-19. Method: immunoSEQ multiplex PCR; TCRdb's copy keeps in-frame clones and lacks some. The repertoire holds approximately 72,000 clones, with more than 70% as singletons. Sequenced input: peripheral blood. The receptors stem from a man aged 50 or older with active COVID-19.

The J gene is TRBJ2-5, the V gene TRBV7-9; 8 positions match TRBD2. Losses at the gene ends were 5 bases for V and 2 bases for J; bases not matched to a gene: 16. The CDR3 is 18 amino acids. Germline values: CDR1 SEHNR, CDR2 FQNEAQ (reference sequence). The DNA for the CDR3 is TGTGCCAGCAGCCCCTTTCCGGGGGGGCTAAGAGATCAAGAGACCCAGTACTTC. Protein sequence: CASSPFPGGLRDQETQYF.

The rearrangement uses TRBV29-1 and TRBJ1-2; the D gene is possibly TRBD1 (6 bases). The V and J ends lost 3 bases and 4 bases respectively, with 12 bases between them. The germline V gene has CDR1 SQVTM and CDR2 ANQGSEA. CDR3 length: 13 residues. CDR3 region: CSVEVGDTYGYTF. The CDR3 nucleotides read TGCAGCGTTGAGGTTGGGGACACCTATGGCTACACCTTC.

The V and J genes are TRBV30 and TRBJ1-2, with 8 bases aligning to TRBD1. CDR3 length: 13 residues. V shed 8 bases and J 5 bases; nucleotides not matched to a gene: 10. Looked up from germline, CDR1 is GTSNPN and CDR2 is SVGIG (reference sequence). CDR3 loop: CAGTGSFRYGYTF. For the CDR3, the DNA is TGTGCCGGGACAGGTTCCTTCCGATATGGCTACACCTTC.

The J gene is TRBJ2-1, the V gene TRBV6-5; a weak D match, TRBD1 (6 bases). V lost 5 bases, J lost 5 bases, and 10 bases lay in between. Per germline, CDR1 MNHEY and CDR2 SVGAGI. The CDR3 is made up of 13 amino acids. The CDR3 sequence: CASSRQVNNEQFF. DNA for the CDR3: TGTGCCAGCAGTAGACAGGTGAACAATGAGCAGTTCTTC.

The chain combines TRBV15 with TRBJ2-2; D unresolved. Trimming stripped 0 bases from V and 6 bases from J, with 8 bases between. The CDR3 length is 14 residues. The germline V gene has CDR1 LNHNV and CDR2 YYDKDF (reference sequence). In DNA, the CDR3 is TGTGCCACCAGCAGAGATGGAGTAGCCGGGGAGCTGTTTTTT. The encoded protein is CATSRDGVAGELFF. Full variable domain (missing parts from reference TRBV15 and TRBJ2-2): DAMVIQNPRYQVTQFGKPVTLSCSQTLNHNVMYWYQQKSSQAPKLLFHYYDKDFNNEADTPDNFQSRRPNTSFCFLDIRSPGLGDTAMYLCATSRDGVAGELFFGEGSRLTVL.

V usage is TRBV6-5 and J usage is TRBJ1-2; TRBD1 is a possible D gene (5 bases). The V end was cut by 8 bases, the J end by 4 bases, with 17 bases between. This CDR3 has 14 residues. The V gene's germline CDR1 is MNHEY and CDR2 SVGAGI. The DNA for the CDR3 is TGTGCCAGCGGGACTTTGGGGGGAAGCTATGGCTACACCTTC. It encodes CASGTLGGSYGYTF.

This rearrangement joins TRBV12-5 to TRBJ2-2; D might be TRBD1 (5 bases). The germline gives CDR1 LGHNT, CDR2 FRNRAP. The CDR3 is 14 amino acids. The germline V and J ends were trimmed by 1 base and 4 bases, with 7 bases remaining between them. CDR3 residues: CASGLGQTTGELFF. The DNA of the CDR3 is TGTGCTAGTGGTTTGGGACAGACCACCGGGGAGCTGTTTTTT.

The rearrangement joins TRBV27 to TRBJ2-4; 8 bases agree with TRBD1. The CDR3 extends over 15 amino acids. In germline, CDR1 is MNHEY, CDR2 SMNVEV (reference sequence). The J segment lost 8 bases and the V segment lost 0 bases, leaving 6 bases of the junction unmatched. The CDR3 coding sequence is TGTGCCAGCAGTTTATCCCGGACAGGGAGATACATTCAGTACTTC. Translating it yields CASSLSRTGRYIQYF.

The chain employs TRBV2 and TRBJ2-7, with D perhaps matching TRBD1 (6 bases). Germline assignment: CDR1 SNHLY and CDR2 FYNNEI. The germline V and J ends were trimmed by 3 bases and 6 bases, with 12 bases remaining between them. The CDR3 has 13 residues. This chain's CDR3 is CASSDRGLSEQYF. The DNA of the CDR3 is TGTGCCAGCAGTGACAGGGGTTTGAGCGAGCAGTACTTC.

This rearrangement joins TRBV29-1 to TRBJ1-2; perhaps TRBD1 as D (6 bases). Trimming removed 5 bases at V and 3 bases at J, with 16 bases between. Germline CDR1 and CDR2: SQVTM and ANQGSEA. This CDR3 region has 14 residues. The CDR3 protein is CSVWAGGADYGYTF. In nucleotides, the CDR3 is TGCAGCGTTTGGGCTGGGGGGGCGGACTATGGCTACACCTTC. The full variable domain, its missing parts supplied by reference TRBV29-1 and TRBJ1-2, is SAVISQKPSRDICQRGTSLTIQCQVDSQVTMMFWYRQQPGQSLTLIATANQGSEATYESGFVIDKFPISRPNLTFSTLTVSNMSPEDSSIYLCSVWAGGADYGYTFGSGTRLTVV.

The chain couples TRBV5-1 to TRBJ2-2; D remains ambiguous. This CDR3 comprises 15 residues. Between the trimmed V and J ends, which lost 2 bases and 4 bases, there was a span of 12 bases. CDR1 is SGHRS and CDR2 is YFSETQ in the germline V gene. CDR3: CASSFMAGVTGELFF. CDR3 sequence (DNA): TGCGCCAGCAGCTTTATGGCAGGTGTCACCGGGGAGCTGTTTTTT.

V is TRBV7-8 and J is TRBJ1-5, with D maybe TRBD1 (6 bases). The CDR3 sequence is 14 residues long. Per the germline V gene, CDR1 is SGHVS and CDR2 is FQNEAQ. Trimming removed 5 bases at V and 1 base at J, with 9 bases between. The CDR3 DNA sequence: TGTGCCAGCAGCACGGGGACAAGCAATCAGCCCCAGCATTTT. Translating it yields CASSTGTSNQPQHF.

The chain has TRBV9 and TRBJ2-3; 9 bases fit TRBD1. Unmatched junction bases numbered 2, after V lost 0 bases and J lost 3 bases. This CDR3 is 15 amino acids long. CDR1 and CDR2 from the germline V gene are SGDLS and YYNGEE. CDR3 sequence: CASSVEGTGTDTQYF. CDR3 DNA: TGTGCCAGCAGCGTAGAAGGGACAGGGACAGATACGCAGTATTTT.

The chain links TRBV5-1 to TRBJ1-1; 7 bases align to TRBD1. CDR1 and CDR2 (germline): SGHRS, YFSETQ. Trimming removed 6 bases from V and 5 bases from J; junction bases left unmatched: 19. The CDR3 contains 17 residues. The CDR3 DNA reads as TGCGCCAGCACCGAAGCGAGACTACAGGGGTTTAGGACTGAAGCTTTCTTT. It yields the protein CASTEARLQGFRTEAFF.

The chain has TRBV21-1 and TRBJ2-1; the table gives TRBD1 as D, unverified against the DNA. TRBV21-1 is shown as a pseudogene. This CDR3 comprises 21 residues. Written as DNA, the CDR3 is TGTGCCAGCAGCAAATATGAACATTCAGGGGACAAAACCTGGGGCTACAATGAGCAGTTCTTC. It specifies CASSKYEHSGDKTWGYNEQFF.

Here the CDR3 DNA reads TGCGCCAGCAGCTTCGGAGGTCCGAATATGAACACTGAAGCTTTCTTT. As protein: CASSFGGPNMNTEAFF. The chain has TRBV5-1 and TRBJ1-1; D gene ambiguous. V was trimmed by 2 bases and J by 0 bases, leaving 14 bases between them. The CDR3 runs to 16 residues. The germline CDR1 and CDR2 sequences are SGHRS and YFSETQ.

This chain joins TRBV30 and TRBJ2-5, with a possible D match to TRBD2 (7 bases). V lost 3 bases and J 7 bases, leaving 18 bases between the germline ends. The CDR3 extends over 14 amino acids. From germline, CDR1 is GTSNPN and CDR2 SVGIG (reference sequence). This CDR3 reads CAWSPPPRGGTQYF. CDR3 sequence (DNA): TGTGCCTGGAGCCCGCCTCCTAGGGGGGGGACCCAGTACTTC.

This clone was seen a single time. The chain carries TRBV7-8 and TRBJ2-1, with 9 bases fitting TRBD2. V shed 5 bases and J 2 bases; nucleotides not matched to a gene: 4. Germline V gene data show CDR1 as SGHVS and CDR2 as FQNEAQ. The CDR3 runs to 15 residues. This CDR3 is CASSPWTSAYNEQFF. The CDR3 bases are TGTGCCAGCAGCCCCTGGACTAGCGCCTACAATGAGCAGTTCTTC. Together with reference TRBV7-8 and TRBJ2-1, the CDR3 gives the full variable domain: GAGVSQSPRYKVAKRGQDVALRCDPISGHVSLFWYQQALGQGPEFLTYFQNEAQLDKSGLPSDRFFAERPEGSVSTLKIQRTQQEDSAVYLCASSPWTSAYNEQFFGPGTRLTVL.